This passage covers 6 T cell receptor beta chains from one sample sequenced in a study of beta chain features in type 1 diabetes. TCRB transcripts that were expressed got sequenced, as all of the isolated RNA had been reverse transcribed. The method was immunoSEQ multiplex PCR; TCRdb's version includes in-frame clones alone and lacks a portion of them. Of more than 150,000 clones in the sample, around an eighth were seen once. The specimen was central memory CD4+ T cells from blood. The receptors were gathered from a woman under 30 in good health.

The chain joins TRBV29-1 to TRBJ2-5; perhaps TRBD1 as D (5 bases). The CDR3 contains 14 residues. Germline V gene lookup returns CDR1 SQVTM and CDR2 ANQGSEA. The V end was cut by 1 base, the J end by 2 bases, with 11 bases between. The DNA for the CDR3 is TGCAGCGTTGAAGTTCGAACAGGACAAGAGACCCAGTACTTC. Amino acids: CSVEVRTGQETQYF.

This clone was detected a few times. The chain joins TRBV25-1 to TRBJ1-2; 10 nucleotides align to TRBD1. The V segment lost 3 bases and the J segment 6 bases; nucleotides outside the gene matches: 4. Looked up from germline, CDR1 is MGHDK and CDR2 is SYGVNS. The CDR3 spans 14 residues. The CDR3 coding sequence is TGTGCCAGCAGTGAGACAGGGGGCATAGATGGCTACACCTTC. This encodes CASSETGGIDGYTF.

CDR3 loop: CSVAPRADGYTF. The CDR3 coding sequence is TGCAGCGTCGCCCCCAGGGCGGATGGCTACACCTTC. The rearrangement links TRBV29-1 to TRBJ1-2; the D gene is possibly TRBD1 (5 bases). Germline-derived CDR1 and CDR2 are SQVTM and ANQGSEA. The germline V and J ends were trimmed by 6 bases and 6 bases, with 14 bases remaining between them. CDR3 size: 12 residues.

V and J are TRBV9 and TRBJ2-3; possibly TRBD2 for D (6 bases). Germline V gene data show CDR1 as SGDLS and CDR2 as YYNGEE. CDR3 length: 16 residues. V was cut by 0 bases and J by 0 bases, with 11 bases left in between. CDR3 sequence: CASSVATRESTDTQYF. The DNA for the CDR3 is TGTGCCAGCAGCGTAGCTACTCGGGAGAGCACAGATACGCAGTATTTT.

This clone turned up a few times. The rearrangement links TRBV4-1 to TRBJ1-2; D is undetermined. Germline V gives CDR1 MGHRA, CDR2 YSYEKL. This CDR3 is built from 14 residues. The ends were cut back, 0 bases at V and 4 bases at J, with 9 bases in the middle. CDR3 sequence (DNA): TGCGCCAGCAGCCAAGATATGAGACTCTATGGCTACACCTTC. Its protein is CASSQDMRLYGYTF.

The chain links TRBV6-5 to TRBJ1-2; 7 nucleotides match TRBD1. Germline loops: CDR1 MNHEY, CDR2 SVGAGI. This CDR3 is built from 12 residues. V dropped 7 bases and J dropped 8; count of bases not matched to a gene: 7. The CDR3 coding sequence is TGTGCCAGCAATCAACAGGGGCTAGGCTACACCTTC. This translates into CASNQQGLGYTF.